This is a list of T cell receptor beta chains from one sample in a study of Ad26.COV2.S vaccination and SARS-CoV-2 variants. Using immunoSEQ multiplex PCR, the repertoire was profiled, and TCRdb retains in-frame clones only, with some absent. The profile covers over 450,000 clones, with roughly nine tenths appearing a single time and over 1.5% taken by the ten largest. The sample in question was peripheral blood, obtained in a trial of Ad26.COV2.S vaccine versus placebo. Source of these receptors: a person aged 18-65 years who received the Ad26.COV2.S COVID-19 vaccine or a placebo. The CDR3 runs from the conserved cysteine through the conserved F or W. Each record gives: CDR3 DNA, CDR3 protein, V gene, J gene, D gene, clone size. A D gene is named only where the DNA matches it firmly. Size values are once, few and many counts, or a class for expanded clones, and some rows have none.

CDR3nt: TGCGCCAGCAGCAGCGAGGACAGGGGCTACACCTTC
CDR3aa: CASSSEDRGYTF
v_gene: TRBV5-1
j_gene: TRBJ1-2
d_gene: TRBD1
abundance: .

CDR3nt: TGTGCCAGCAGCGCGGGGGGAATAAATTCACCCCTCCACTTT
CDR3aa: CASSAGGINSPLHF
v_gene: TRBV9
j_gene: TRBJ1-6
d_gene: .
abundance: .

CDR3nt: TGTGCCAGCAGCCCTACCAGTGATTGGTGGGGGAGGGTCACTGAAGCTTTCTTT
CDR3aa: CASSPTSDWWGRVTEAFF
v_gene: TRBV7-6
j_gene: TRBJ1-1
d_gene: .
abundance: .

CDR3nt: TGTGCCAGCAGTAACGAGCCCAGGGTCGGCACTGAAGCTTTCTTT
CDR3aa: CASSNEPRVGTEAFF
v_gene: TRBV6-6
j_gene: TRBJ1-1
d_gene: .
abundance: .

CDR3nt: TGTGCCAGCAGCGTAGGGGCAGGGAACATCGGAGGAGAGACCCAGTACTTC
CDR3aa: CASSVGAGNIGGETQYF
v_gene: TRBV9
j_gene: TRBJ2-5
d_gene: .
abundance: once

CDR3nt: TGTGCCAGCAGTCGGACAGGGTTGAACTCCTACGAGCAGTACTTC
CDR3aa: CASSRTGLNSYEQYF
v_gene: TRBV28
j_gene: TRBJ2-7
d_gene: TRBD1
abundance: .

CDR3nt: TGCAGTGCTCCGAACACCGGGGAGCTGTTTTTT
CDR3aa: CSAPNTGELFF
v_gene: TRBV20-1
j_gene: TRBJ2-2
d_gene: .
abundance: .

CDR3nt: TGTGCCAGCAGACCTTACAGCGACGAAAATTCACCCCTCCACTTT
CDR3aa: CASRPYSDENSPLHF
v_gene: TRBV27
j_gene: TRBJ1-6
d_gene: .
abundance: .

CDR3nt: TGCGCCAGCAGCTTGGCTACAGGGTACCAAGAGACCCAGTACTTC
CDR3aa: CASSLATGYQETQYF
v_gene: TRBV5-1
j_gene: TRBJ2-5
d_gene: .
abundance: .

CDR3nt: TGTGCCAGCAGCTCCATAAAGGGGTTGACAGGGGGCTGGAAAGAGACCCAGTACTTC
CDR3aa: CASSSIKGLTGGWKETQYF
v_gene: TRBV6-2/TRBV6-3
j_gene: TRBJ2-5
d_gene: TRBD1
abundance: .

CDR3nt: TGTGCCAGCAGTGCAATCCCTAGCACCGGGGAGCTGTTTTTT
CDR3aa: CASSAIPSTGELFF
v_gene: TRBV6-4
j_gene: TRBJ2-2
d_gene: .
abundance: few

CDR3nt: TGTGCCAGCTTACCAAGACAGCCCCGAGTTAGCACAGATACGCAGTATTTT
CDR3aa: CASLPRQPRVSTDTQYF
v_gene: TRBV18
j_gene: TRBJ2-3
d_gene: .
abundance: few

CDR3nt: TGTGCCAGCAGTGAATCCCGTGAGCAGTTCTTC
CDR3aa: CASSESREQFF
v_gene: TRBV2
j_gene: TRBJ2-1
d_gene: .
abundance: once

CDR3nt: TGTGCCAGCAGCGTATCCGCAACTAATGAAAAACTGTTTTTT
CDR3aa: CASSVSATNEKLFF
v_gene: TRBV9
j_gene: TRBJ1-4
d_gene: .
abundance: few

CDR3nt: TGTGCCAGCTCCCCCGGTAGCAATCAGCCCCAGCATTTT
CDR3aa: CASSPGSNQPQHF
v_gene: TRBV18
j_gene: TRBJ1-5
d_gene: .
abundance: .